This record covers a single T cell receptor beta chain. This sample is part of a study of shared clonotypes between healthy human individuals. The table came from immunoSEQ multiplex PCR; TCRdb's copy has only in-frame clones and leaves some out. The table shows about 1.5 million clones, with roughly 98% occurring only once. The origin of this receptor is a man aged 30 to 45 in good health. Sequenced sample: naive CD4+ T cells sorted from blood. Subset in this sample: CD45RA+ positively selected.

The CDR3: CASRPLAGEVYEQYF. CDR3 in DNA: TGTGCCAGCAGACCTTTAGCGGGAGAAGTCTACGAGCAGTACTTC. V is TRBV13 and J is TRBJ2-7; the match to TRBD2 covers 9 bases. The CDR3 has 15 residues. The ends lost 6 bases at V and 3 bases at J; junction bases unmatched: 9. Germline V gene data show CDR1 as PRHDT and CDR2 as FYEKMQ (reference sequence).